One sample yielded the 13 T cell receptor beta chains listed below, sequenced in a study of blood T cell repertoires in COVID-19. Clones were sequenced by immunoSEQ multiplex PCR, and TCRdb holds only the in-frame ones, with some missing. The sample lists 55,000 to 85,000 clones, 88% occurring once. Sequencing was done on a sample of peripheral blood. All receptors derive from a human donor in a cohort sampled during active COVID-19.

The rearrangement joins TRBV18 to TRBJ1-5; TRBD1 is a possible D gene (5 bases). The CDR3 extends over 14 amino acids. CDR1 and CDR2 (germline): KGHSH, LQKENI. Between the trimmed V and J ends, which lost 8 bases and 0 bases, there was a span of 11 bases. CDR3 in amino acids: CASAEGSSNQPQHF. As DNA, the CDR3 is TGTGCCAGCGCGGAGGGGTCTAGCAATCAGCCCCAGCATTTT. The entire variable domain, with the rest obtained from reference TRBV18 and TRBJ1-5, is as follows: NAGVMQNPRHLVRRRGQEARLRCSPMKGHSHVYWYRQLPEEGLKFMVYLQKENIIDESGMPKERFSAEFPKEGPSILRIQQVVRGDSAAYFCASAEGSSNQPQHFGDGTRLSIL.

This clone appeared a few times. The chain is built from TRBV4-1 and TRBJ1-5, with D possibly being TRBD1 (5 bases). The germline gives CDR1 MGHRA, CDR2 YSYEKL. Trimming removed 0 bases at V and 3 bases at J, with 9 bases between. The CDR3 has 15 residues. CDR3 nucleotide sequence: TGCGCCAGCAGCCAAGATCCCAGGGACAATCAGCCCCAGCATTTT. Amino acid sequence: CASSQDPRDNQPQHF.

The gene calls are TRBV5-1 and TRBJ2-5; 8 bases are a match to TRBD2. There are 14 residues in the CDR3. The junction had 8 bases not matched to a gene; V was cut back by 5 bases and J by 5 bases. Germline values: CDR1 SGHRS, CDR2 YFSETQ. CDR3 protein: CASRTLAAAETQYF. The CDR3 nucleotides read TGCGCCAGCAGGACACTAGCGGCGGCGGAGACCCAGTACTTC.

V is TRBV11-2 and J is TRBJ2-1, with 8 bases lining up with TRBD2. With 2 bases clipped from V and 5 bases from J, the junction kept 5 bases outside the gene matches. Germline lookup yields CDR1 SGHAT and CDR2 FQNNGV. CDR3 length equals 15 residues. CDR3 DNA sequence: TGTGCCAGCAGCTTACGCGGGAGGTTGCACAATGAGCAGTTCTTC. Translating it yields CASSLRGRLHNEQFF.

The J gene is TRBJ2-2, the V gene TRBV2, with D tentatively TRBD1 (6 bases). Trimming removed 7 bases at V and 2 bases at J, with 14 bases between. Germline CDR1 and CDR2: SNHLY and FYNNEI. The CDR3 covers 15 residues. In DNA form, the CDR3 reads TGTGCCAGCAAGGTGGGGGCAATAAACACCGGGGAGCTGTTTTTT. It encodes CASKVGAINTGELFF.

This chain uses TRBV30 with TRBJ2-3; D may be TRBD2 (6 bases). This CDR3 has 14 residues. Trimming removed 3 bases from V and 6 bases from J, with 16 bases in between. CDR1 is GTSNPN and CDR2 is SVGIG in the germline V gene (reference sequence). The CDR3: CAWRGGEAGDTQYF. CDR3 in DNA: TGTGCCTGGAGAGGCGGCGAAGCGGGTGATACGCAGTATTTT.

The rearrangement uses TRBV2 and TRBJ1-1; 12 nucleotides line up with TRBD1. The ends lost 3 bases at V and 7 bases at J; junction bases unmatched: 6. This CDR3 has 15 amino acids. CDR1 SNHLY and CDR2 FYNNEI come from the germline V gene. Here the CDR3 reads CASSELGQGADEAFF. CDR3 nucleotide sequence: TGTGCCAGCAGTGAGCTGGGACAGGGGGCCGATGAAGCTTTCTTT.

The rearrangement links TRBV6-6 to TRBJ1-3; D may be TRBD1 (6 bases). Trimming took 4 bases from V and 4 from J, leaving 17 bases between them. The CDR3 length is 16 residues. Per germline, CDR1 MNHNY and CDR2 SVGAGI (reference sequence). The CDR3 DNA is TGTGCCAGCAGTTCCGCGATAACAGGGAGAGGAAACACCATATATTTT. This gives the protein CASSSAITGRGNTIYF.

The rearrangement joins TRBV5-6 to TRBJ1-4; maybe TRBD1 (5 bases). CDR1 is SGHDT, CDR2 YYEEEE, per germline. V was pared by 2 bases and J by 8 bases, with 13 bases between. The CDR3 runs to 14 residues. The CDR3, as DNA: TGTGCCAGCAGCTTCTCAGGGCGGGAAGAAAAACTGTTTTTT. As protein: CASSFSGREEKLFF.

Judged by abundance, this clone is medium-sized. V gene TRBV6-6 combines with J gene TRBJ2-2, with 7 bases matching TRBD2. The CDR3 has 16 residues. J lost 3 bases, V lost 2 bases, and 6 bases had no gene match. CDR1 and CDR2 (germline): MNHNY, SVGAGI (reference sequence). The CDR3 region has the DNA TGTGCCAGCAGTTACGATCCTAGCGGCTACACCGGGGAGCTGTTTTTT. Translation gives CASSYDPSGYTGELFF.

The chain is built from TRBV5-5 and TRBJ2-7; the match to TRBD2 covers 10 bases. CDR3 size: 17 residues. V trimming: 3 bases; J trimming: 0 bases; junction bases outside the gene matches: 9. Germline-derived CDR1 and CDR2 are SGHKS and YYEKEE (reference sequence). This chain's CDR3 is CASSSSASGGRSYEQYF. CDR3 coding DNA: TGTGCCAGCAGCTCATCCGCTAGCGGGGGACGCTCCTACGAGCAGTACTTC.

This sequence joins TRBV4-3 and TRBJ2-5; a possible D gene is TRBD2 (5 bases). The germline V gene encodes CDR1 LGHNA and CDR2 YSLEER. The CDR3 runs 15 residues. V lost 0 bases and J 2 bases, leaving 10 bases between the germline ends. Written as DNA, the CDR3 is TGCGCCAGCAGCCAAGATTTAGGCGGGCAAGAGACCCAGTACTTC. Translated, it gives CASSQDLGGQETQYF.

The chain uses TRBV6-1 and TRBJ2-3; tentative D call: TRBD1 (5 bases). The CDR3 consists of 14 residues. Germline assignment: CDR1 MNHNS and CDR2 SASEGT. V was cut by 2 bases and J by 6 bases, with 12 bases left in between. The CDR3: CASSESRVQDTQYF. The CDR3 region has the DNA TGTGCCAGCAGTGAAAGCAGGGTACAGGATACGCAGTATTTT.